These T cell receptor beta chains were read from a single sample in a study of cytomegalovirus exposure and HLA in healthy donors. Using immunoSEQ multiplex PCR, the repertoire was profiled, and TCRdb retains in-frame clones only, with some absent. The sample has 200,000 to 250,000 clones, roughly 80% seen once. Sequencing used PBMCs. The receptors come from a woman aged 35 to 49 in good health and CMV-seropositive. Both conserved end residues are part of each CDR3. Fields, in order: V gene, clone size, J gene, D gene, CDR3 protein, CDR3 DNA. D genes are given only for firm matches. For some rows the clone size is stated as once, few or many, or as a class when expanded; others skip it.

TRBV29-1,-,TRBJ2-7,TRBD2,CSVEVSGRAYEQYF,TGCAGCGTTGAGGTTAGCGGGAGGGCCTACGAGCAGTACTTC
TRBV19,few,TRBJ2-5,TRBD2,CATASGRSETQYF,TGTGCCACCGCTAGCGGGAGGTCGGAGACCCAGTACTTC
TRBV4-3,few,TRBJ2-1,-,CASSHLGLYNEQFF,TGCGCCAGCAGCCACCTAGGACTTTACAATGAGCAGTTCTTC
TRBV7-3,once,TRBJ2-1,-,CASSLSQLGEQFF,TGTGCCAGCAGCTTAAGCCAGCTAGGTGAGCAGTTCTTC
TRBV6-5,-,TRBJ1-1,-,CASSSEGVNTEAFF,TGTGCCAGCAGTTCCGAGGGAGTAAACACTGAAGCTTTCTTT
TRBV7-9,-,TRBJ1-1,-,CASSLAVGQPEAFF,TGTGCCAGCAGCTTAGCGGTTGGACAGCCTGAAGCTTTCTTT
TRBV5-1,-,TRBJ2-1,TRBD1,CASSFEGAFSYNEQFF,TGCGCCAGCAGCTTTGAGGGGGCTTTCTCCTACAATGAGCAGTTCTTC
TRBV2,once,TRBJ2-5,TRBD1,CASSGEGAGSETQYF,TGTGCCAGCAGTGGCGAGGGGGCCGGTTCGGAGACCCAGTACTTC
TRBV5-4,once,TRBJ1-1,TRBD1,CASSFGTGDTEAFF,TGTGCCAGCAGCTTCGGGACAGGGGACACTGAAGCTTTCTTT
TRBV5-5,-,TRBJ1-2,-,CASSLALDAGRGYTF,TGTGCCAGCAGCTTGGCCTTGGACGCAGGGCGTGGCTACACCTTC
TRBV10-3,-,TRBJ2-1,TRBD2,CAIRLAGGPHNEQFF,TGTGCCATACGACTAGCGGGAGGGCCCCACAATGAGCAGTTCTTC
TRBV15,once,TRBJ1-2,-,CATSRPFGGYTF,TGTGCCACCAGCAGGCCATTCGGGGGCTACACCTTC
TRBV7-9,-,TRBJ2-5,TRBD2,CASSPLLAGGRETQYF,TGTGCCAGCAGCCCGCTTCTAGCGGGAGGACGCGAGACCCAGTACTTC
TRBV5-1,once,TRBJ2-7,-,CASSGRDLGAYEQYF,TGCGCCAGCAGCGGCCGCGATTTAGGAGCCTACGAGCAGTACTTC
TRBV7-3,-,TRBJ2-7,TRBD2,CASSLAGGLYEQYF,TGTGCCAGCAGCTTGGCGGGAGGATTATACGAGCAGTACTTC
TRBV5-6,-,TRBJ2-1,-,CASSLDRLRYNEQFF,TGTGCCAGCAGCTTGGACAGGTTGCGGTACAATGAGCAGTTCTTC
TRBV4-3,-,TRBJ1-3,-,CASSQDHRGFSGNTIYF,TGCGCCAGCAGCCAAGATCATAGGGGGTTCTCTGGAAACACCATATATTTT
TRBV19,-,TRBJ1-2,-,CASRASGGVRVYGYTF,TGTGCCAGTAGAGCCTCCGGCGGGGTCAGGGTGTATGGCTACACCTTC
TRBV21-1,-,TRBJ2-1,-,CASSKGGNGGSISYNEQFF,TGTGCCAGCAGCAAAGGGGGGAACGGCGGGAGTATTTCCTACAATGAGCAGTTCTTC
TRBV6-1,few,TRBJ2-7,-,CASSEGRRGEQYF,TGTGCCAGCAGTGAGGGCAGAAGGGGCGAGCAGTACTTC
TRBV7-3,-,TRBJ2-1,TRBD1,CASSSGTGTYNEQFF,TGTGCCAGCAGCTCCGGGACAGGGACCTACAATGAGCAGTTCTTC
TRBV6-5,once,TRBJ1-5,TRBD1,CASSFRGGNQPQHF,TGTGCCAGCAGTTTCAGGGGGGGCAATCAGCCCCAGCATTTT
TRBV7-2,-,TRBJ1-1,-,CASSLVSGMNTEAFF,TGTGCCAGCAGCTTAGTATCCGGGATGAACACTGAAGCTTTCTTT
TRBV27,-,TRBJ1-2,-,CASSFRREGYGYTF,TGTGCCAGCAGTTTTAGGAGGGAGGGCTATGGCTACACCTTC